This TCR beta chain was identified during a study of T cell responses to AZD1222 COVID-19 vaccine. Study conclusions and caveats: Vaccine-associated CD4 TCRs ranged over spike, dominating at 160-218 and 743-854.

Points on this clone: Its antigen is currently unknown.

With 3 bases removed from V and 4 bases from J, the gap between germline ends came to 14 bases. CDR1 LNHDA and CDR2 SQIVND come from the germline V gene (reference sequence). The CDR3 runs 15 residues. Measured with immunoSEQ multiplex PCR; TCRdb has only the in-frame clones, and not every one. The top ten hold roughly 12% of the sample, which has 90,000 to 150,000 clones, around nine tenths seen once. The chain is built from TRBV19 and TRBJ2-3; no reliable D call. The source of this sequence is an adult in good health. The sequences come from peripheral blood, collected on day 0 of AZD1222 vaccination. The CDR3 region is CASSIVFEGADTQYF. CDR3 DNA sequence: TGTGCCAGTAGTATTGTCTTTGAAGGCGCAGATACGCAGTATTTT. Using reference TRBV19 and TRBJ2-3 for the parts outside the CDR3, the full variable domain is DGGITQSPKYLFRKEGQNVTLSCEQNLNHDAMYWYRQDPGQGLRLIYYSQIVNDFQKGDIAEGYSVSREKKESFPLTVTSAQKNPTAFYLCASSIVFEGADTQYFGPGTRLTVL.